The 18 T cell receptor beta chains below come from one sample, sequenced in a study of graft-versus-host responses after intestinal transplantation. Profiled with immunoSEQ multiplex PCR; TCRdb holds only in-frame clones, not every one. In the table there are some 110,000 clones, 93% of which are singletons. No cognate antigen is known for these TCRs. Specimen: unstimulated CD8+ T cells sorted from spleen or lymph node cells, collected before transplant. These TCRs come from a human donor who was the organ donor for an intestinal transplant.

In this sample, this clone turned up once. V and J are TRBV28 and TRBJ2-5, with TRBD2 matching over 7 bases. Judging by the DNA end, TRBJ2-7 fits better; the J call may be wrong. CDR3 length: 15 residues. Germline V lookup: CDR1 MDHEN, CDR2 SYDVKM. Here the CDR3 reads CASSPRAGPSDEQYF. CDR3 in DNA: TGTGCCAGCAGCCCTAGAGCGGGACCATCTGACGAGCAGTACTTC.

The chain recombines TRBV5-4 with TRBJ2-7; TRBD2 matches at 8 bases. CDR3 length: 14 amino acids. J lost 2 bases, V lost 3 bases, and 4 bases had no gene match. Germline CDR1 SGHNT, CDR2 YYREEE (reference sequence). The CDR3 nucleotides read TGTGCCAGCAGCTCGGAAGCGGGAGCCTACGAGCAGTACTTC. Its translation is CASSSEAGAYEQYF. Supplemented by reference TRBV5-4 and TRBJ2-7, the full variable domain reads ETGVTQSPTHLIKTRGQQVTLRCSSQSGHNTVSWYQQALGQGPQFIFQYYREEENGRGNFPPRFSGLQFPNYSSELNVNALELDDSALYLCASSSEAGAYEQYFGPGTRLTVT.

This clone was recorded only once. The chain links TRBV29-1 to TRBJ2-4; D remains ambiguous. CDR3 length: 13 residues. Between the trimmed V and J ends, which lost 7 bases and 0 bases, there was a span of 10 bases. Per the germline V gene, CDR1 is SQVTM and CDR2 is ANQGSEA. The CDR3 region is CSAIPIAKNIQYF. CDR3 coding DNA: TGCAGCGCTATCCCGATAGCCAAAAACATTCAGTACTTC. Combining the CDR3 with reference TRBV29-1 and TRBJ2-4 gives the whole variable domain SAVISQKPSRDICQRGTSLTIQCQVDSQVTMMFWYRQQPGQSLTLIATANQGSEATYESGFVIDKFPISRPNLTFSTLTVSNMSPEDSSIYLCSAIPIAKNIQYFGAGTRLSVL.

The chain has TRBV11-2 and TRBJ2-2; tentative D call: TRBD2 (6 bases). The CDR3 loop spans 12 amino acids. Per germline, CDR1 SGHAT and CDR2 FQNNGV. With 5 bases removed from V and 5 bases from J, the gap between germline ends came to 6 bases. CDR3: CASSGLTGELFF. CDR3 DNA: TGTGCCAGCAGCGGACTAACCGGGGAGCTGTTTTTT.

This clone has a handful of counts. The gene calls are TRBV4-3 and TRBJ2-1, with D tentatively TRBD2 (6 bases). The CDR3 runs 17 residues. Trimming pared 0 bases from V and 3 bases from J, leaving 15 bases between. Germline V gene sequence: CDR1 LGHNA, CDR2 YSLEER. CDR3 coding DNA: TGCGCCAGCAGCCAAGATCCGGCGGGACTCATCTACAATGAGCAGTTCTTC. Translated, it gives CASSQDPAGLIYNEQFF.

The CDR3 DNA sequence: TGTGCCAGTAGTATCTCAGGGGCTGAGCAGTTCTTC. Encoded protein: CASSISGAEQFF. V gene TRBV19 combines with J gene TRBJ2-1, with a tentative D call TRBD1 (6 bases). There are 12 residues in the CDR3. The germline gives CDR1 LNHDA, CDR2 SQIVND (reference sequence). The ends were cut back, 3 bases at V and 9 bases at J, with 9 bases in the middle.

V and J are TRBV5-1 and TRBJ2-1; a possible D gene is TRBD2 (5 bases). Trimming shortened V by 0 bases and J by 4 bases, and 14 bases separated the two germline ends. Germline-derived CDR1 and CDR2 are SGHRS and YFSETQ. CDR3 length equals 16 residues. The CDR3: CASSLDGGYLYNEQFF. The CDR3 bases are TGCGCCAGCAGCTTGGACGGCGGGTATTTGTACAATGAGCAGTTCTTC. Based on the CDR3 plus reference TRBV5-1 and TRBJ2-1, the full variable domain is KAGVTQTPRYLIKTRGQQVTLSCSPISGHRSVSWYQQTPGQGLQFLFEYFSETQRNKGNFPGRFSGRQFSNSRSEMNVSTLELGDSALYLCASSLDGGYLYNEQFFGPGTRLTVL.

The chain is built from TRBV29-1 and TRBJ2-1; unclear D gene. This CDR3 is built from 13 residues. The V gene's germline CDR1 is SQVTM and CDR2 ANQGSEA. The V and J ends lost 2 bases and 5 bases respectively, with 10 bases between them. The CDR3 region is CSVEQFIDNEQFF. The CDR3 DNA reads TGCAGCGTTGAACAGTTCATAGACAATGAGCAGTTCTTC.

This chain links TRBV7-6 with TRBJ2-3, with D possibly being TRBD1 or TRBD2 (6 bases each). Germline V gene sequence: CDR1 SGHVS, CDR2 FNYEAQ. Trimming removed 5 bases from V and 0 bases from J, with 9 bases in between. The CDR3 sequence is 14 residues long. The CDR3 is CASSRGTSTDTQYF. CDR3 nucleotides: TGTGCCAGCAGCAGGGGGACTAGCACAGATACGCAGTATTTT.

The chain has TRBV28 and TRBJ2-3; D not resolved. The germline V gene encodes CDR1 MDHEN and CDR2 SYDVKM. V was trimmed by 5 bases and J by 1 base, leaving 4 bases between them. The CDR3 has 12 residues. CDR3 protein: CASSGRTDTQYF. The DNA of the CDR3 is TGTGCCAGCAGTGGACGCACAGATACGCAGTATTTT.

This chain uses TRBV4-1 with TRBJ2-3; no definite D call. This CDR3 region has 15 residues. With 2 bases removed from V and 2 bases from J, the gap between germline ends came to 11 bases. Germline assignment: CDR1 MGHRA and CDR2 YSYEKL. The CDR3 DNA reads as TGCGCCAGCAGCCAATTGGCAGGAAACACAGATACGCAGTATTTT. Its protein product is CASSQLAGNTDTQYF.

In this sample, this clone turned up once. The chain recombines TRBV28 with TRBJ1-1; tentative D call: TRBD1 (6 bases). V was cut by 6 bases and J by 4 bases, with 12 bases left in between. The CDR3 extends over 13 amino acids. CDR1 is MDHEN and CDR2 is SYDVKM in the germline V gene. The CDR3 reads CASSFRGGTEAFF. The CDR3, as DNA: TGTGCCAGCAGCTTCAGGGGAGGCACTGAAGCTTTCTTT.

DNA for the CDR3: TGTGCCAGCAGTGAAAGGGTTTGGTCCGGGGCTCCAAACAATGAGCAGTTCTTC. Amino acids: CASSERVWSGAPNNEQFF. The rearrangement links TRBV6-1 to TRBJ2-1; the D gene could be TRBD1 or TRBD2 (5 bases each). The CDR3 has 18 amino acids. Trimming cost V 2 bases and J 5 bases, with 22 bases left between them. Germline CDR1 MNHNS, CDR2 SASEGT.

In DNA, the CDR3 is TGTGCCAGCAGGAGCAAGCTAGCCTTACGAAATGAGCAGTTCTTC. Protein: CASRSKLALRNEQFF. The chain recombines TRBV28 with TRBJ2-1, with a weak D call TRBD2 (5 bases). Trimming pared 6 bases from V and 7 bases from J, leaving 19 bases between. In germline, CDR1 is MDHEN, CDR2 SYDVKM. The CDR3 runs 15 residues. Full variable domain (outside the CDR3, taken from reference TRBV28 and TRBJ2-1): DVKVTQSSRYLVKRTGEKVFLECVQDMDHENMFWYRQDPGLGLRLIYFSYDVKMKEKGDIPEGYSVSREKKERFSLILESASTNQTSMYLCASRSKLALRNEQFFGPGTRLTVL.

The genes are TRBV27 and TRBJ2-5, with D perhaps TRBD2 (6 bases). V was trimmed by 6 bases and J by 2 bases, leaving 22 bases between them. CDR1 and CDR2 (germline): MNHEY, SMNVEV (reference sequence). The CDR3 is made up of 17 amino acids. The CDR3 DNA reads as TGTGCCAGCAGCCTAGGCCCGATAGCGGATATACAAGAGACCCAGTACTTC. Its protein is CASSLGPIADIQETQYF.

The gene calls are TRBV9 and TRBJ1-2, with 7 bases aligning to TRBD1. The germline CDR1 and CDR2 sequences are SGDLS and YYNGEE. The CDR3 is 15 amino acids. V lost 3 bases and J lost 2; bases outside the gene matches: 7. The CDR3 region has the DNA TGTGCCAGCAGCGAAAGGACAGGAGGCAACTATGGCTACACCTTC. Translation gives CASSERTGGNYGYTF.

This chain uses TRBV29-1 with TRBJ1-2; a weak D match, TRBD1 (5 bases). CDR1 is SQVTM and CDR2 is ANQGSEA in the germline V gene. The CDR3 is 12 residues long. Trimming stripped 1 base from V and 3 bases from J, with 6 bases between. The CDR3 here is CSVEVGDYGYTF. As DNA, the CDR3 is TGCAGCGTTGAAGTAGGGGACTATGGCTACACCTTC.

This chain connects TRBV6-9 to TRBJ2-2; D unclear. The germline V gene has CDR1 MNHGY and CDR2 SVAAGI. The CDR3 runs 12 residues. V lost 4 bases and J lost 4, with 4 bases in between. The CDR3 loop is CASSFFTGELFF. CDR3 bases: TGTGCCAGCAGTTTTTTCACCGGGGAGCTGTTTTTT.